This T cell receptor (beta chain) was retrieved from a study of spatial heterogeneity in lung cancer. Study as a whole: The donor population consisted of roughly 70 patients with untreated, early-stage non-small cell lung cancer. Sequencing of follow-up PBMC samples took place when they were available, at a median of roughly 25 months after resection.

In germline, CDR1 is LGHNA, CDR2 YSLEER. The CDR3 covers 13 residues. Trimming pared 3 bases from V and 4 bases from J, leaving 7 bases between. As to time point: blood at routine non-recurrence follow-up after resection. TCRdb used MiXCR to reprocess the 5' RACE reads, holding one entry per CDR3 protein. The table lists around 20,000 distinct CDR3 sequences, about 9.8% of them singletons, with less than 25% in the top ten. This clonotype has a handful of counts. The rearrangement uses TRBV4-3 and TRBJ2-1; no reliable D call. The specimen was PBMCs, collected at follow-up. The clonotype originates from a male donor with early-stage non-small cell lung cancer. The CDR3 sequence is CASSQSAYNEQFF. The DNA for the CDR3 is TGCGCCAGCAGCCAGAGTGCTTACAATGAGCAGTTCTTC.